These 26 T cell receptor beta chains share one sample of origin, sequenced in a study of identical twins. TCRdb reanalysed the 5' RACE reads using MiXCR and keeps one entry per CDR3 protein. Here the sample spans hundreds of thousands of distinct CDR3 sequences, 18% being singletons. This sample also belongs to another study, concerning T cells expressing NK-cell markers.

Sequencing used PBMCs. These receptors came from a young woman in good health.

A few counts support this clonotype. The V gene is TRBV4-2, the J gene TRBJ2-1; 15 bases map to TRBD2. V dropped 4 bases and J dropped 3; count of bases not matched to a gene: 10. The V gene's germline CDR1 is LGHNA and CDR2 YNFKEQ. CDR3 length: 19 residues. CDR3 loop: CASSPGLAGGTLRYNEQFF. CDR3 sequence (DNA): TGTGCCAGCAGCCCGGGACTAGCGGGAGGAACCCTTCGCTACAATGAGCAGTTCTTC.

This clonotype has more than one count but fewer than ten. The rearrangement joins TRBV12-3 or TRBV12-4 to TRBJ1-5; maybe TRBD1 (5 bases). V lost 6 bases and J lost 6, with 18 bases in between. The CDR3 has 15 residues. In DNA form, the CDR3 reads TGTGCCAGCAGCCGTGACGCAGGGAGTACTCAGCCCCAGCATTTT. Translated, it gives CASSRDAGSTQPQHF.

The chain is built from TRBV15 and TRBJ2-7; D is uncertain. This CDR3 is built from 13 residues. V lost 1 base to trimming and J lost 1 base, with 5 bases between them. Looked up from germline, CDR1 is LNHNV and CDR2 is YYDKDF (reference sequence). CDR3 sequence reads: CATSRVGSYEQYF. In nucleotides, the CDR3 is TGTGCCACCAGCAGAGTAGGGTCCTACGAGCAGTACTTC.

This clonotype was found a few times. V gene TRBV6-7 combines with J gene TRBJ2-3, with a possible D match to TRBD2 (5 bases). TRBV6-7 is labeled an ORF, and its function is uncertain. This CDR3 region has 16 residues. With 6 bases removed from V and 4 bases from J, the gap between germline ends came to 20 bases. The chain's CDR3 is CASSLDTGSTADTQYF. The CDR3 DNA sequence: TGTGCCAGCAGCCTAGACACGGGGAGTACTGCAGATACGCAGTATTTT.

This clonotype was picked up a small number of times. The chain links TRBV9 to TRBJ2-5, with 10 bases identical to TRBD1. V gave up 6 bases and J gave up 5 bases; unmatched junction bases: 10. The CDR3 runs 15 residues. CDR1 is SGDLS, CDR2 YYNGEE, per germline. The CDR3 loop reads CASTRMGQGLETQYF. CDR3 DNA sequence: TGTGCCAGCACCAGAATGGGACAGGGGTTGGAGACCCAGTACTTC.

The chain couples TRBV7-9 to TRBJ2-1; D is undetermined. The germline V and J ends were trimmed by 0 bases and 9 bases, with 12 bases remaining between them. The CDR3 consists of 14 residues. Per the germline V gene, CDR1 is SEHNR and CDR2 is FQNEAQ (reference sequence). The CDR3 protein is CASSLALTVPEQFF. In DNA form, the CDR3 reads TGTGCCAGCAGCTTAGCGCTAACGGTCCCTGAGCAGTTCTTC.

The chain employs TRBV7-6 and TRBJ2-2, with 7 nucleotides matching TRBD1. Losses at the gene ends were 6 bases for V and 11 bases for J; bases not matched to a gene: 9. Germline V lookup: CDR1 SGHVS, CDR2 FNYEAQ. The CDR3 contains 13 residues. CDR3 sequence: CASRDTGDIELFF. The CDR3 DNA sequence: TGTGCCAGCAGAGACACAGGGGACATCGAGCTGTTTTTT. Supplemented by reference TRBV7-6 and TRBJ2-2, the full variable domain reads GAGVSQSPRYKVTKRGQDVALRCDPISGHVSLYWYRQALGQGPEFLTYFNYEAQQDKSGLPNDRFSAERPEGSISTLTIQRTEQRDSAMYRCASRDTGDIELFFGEGSRLTVL.

V usage is TRBV29-1 and J usage is TRBJ2-2; D not resolved. V lost 1 base to trimming and J lost 7 bases, with 4 bases between them. CDR1 SQVTM and CDR2 ANQGSEA come from the germline V gene. The CDR3 has 11 residues. CDR3 bases: TGCAGCGTTGAAGCGGGCGGGGAGCTGTTTTTT. This translates into CSVEAGGELFF.

This clonotype was detected a few times. J is TRBJ2-7 and V is TRBV4-3, with 10 bases aligning to TRBD2. CDR1 is LGHNA and CDR2 is YSLEER in the germline V gene. J gave up 11 bases and V 0 bases, and 10 bases lay outside the gene matches. The CDR3 consists of 15 residues. In nucleotides, the CDR3 is TGCGCCAGCAGCCAAGAGGACGGTAGCGGGAGGTTTAAGTACTTC. Translated: CASSQEDGSGRFKYF.

J is TRBJ2-5 and V is TRBV7-8; TRBD2 matches at 8 bases. The CDR3 is 15 residues long. Germline V gene sequence: CDR1 SGHVS, CDR2 FQNEAQ. V lost 1 base, J lost 1 base, and 2 bases stayed unmatched. CDR3 in amino acids: CASSLGSGSQETQYF. CDR3 DNA: TGTGCCAGCAGCTTAGGGAGCGGGAGCCAAGAGACCCAGTACTTC.

This clonotype has a handful of counts. The chain couples TRBV4-1 to TRBJ1-4; D not resolved. Germline V gene sequence: CDR1 MGHRA, CDR2 YSYEKL. The CDR3 runs to 14 residues. Trimming took off 4 bases at V and 5 bases at J, with 11 bases between the two ends. CDR3 sequence (DNA): TGCGCCAGCAGCCGGGCGGGCAGGAATGAAAAACTGTTTTTT. Translating gives CASSRAGRNEKLFF.

Turning to this clonotype: The junction departs from the called germline gene at one end, perhaps through a read error. The chain has TRBV15 and TRBJ2-7; possibly TRBD2 for D (6 bases). Germline V gene lookup returns CDR1 LNHNV and CDR2 YYDKDF (reference sequence). This CDR3 comprises 14 residues. The CDR3 bases are TGTGCCACCAGTAGAGCGGGCCTAACCTACGAGCAGTACTTC. It is translated as CATSRAGLTYEQYF.

This clonotype occurred a few times. This chain uses TRBV20-1 with TRBJ2-7; tentatively, D is TRBD2 (6 bases). V was trimmed by 1 base and J by 6 bases, leaving 16 bases between them. CDR1 and CDR2 (germline): DFQATT, SNEGSKA (reference sequence). CDR3 length equals 14 residues. This chain's CDR3 is CSARVAGTGGEQYF. CDR3 nucleotides: TGCAGTGCTAGAGTGGCGGGAACCGGCGGCGAGCAGTACTTC.

This clonotype has more than one count but fewer than ten. The chain uses TRBV9 and TRBJ2-5; D not resolved. V lost 0 bases to trimming and J lost 0 bases, with 6 bases between them. The germline CDR1 and CDR2 sequences are SGDLS and YYNGEE. This CDR3 has 14 amino acids. This CDR3 reads CASSVDTNQETQYF. CDR3 bases: TGTGCCAGCAGCGTAGACACCAACCAAGAGACCCAGTACTTC.

There are a few counts of this clonotype. Here the CDR3 reads CASSTTGTPYNEQFF. The CDR3, as DNA: TGTGCCAGCAGTACCACAGGGACACCTTACAATGAGCAGTTCTTC. The chain employs TRBV7-3 and TRBJ2-1, with D possibly being TRBD1 (6 bases). The CDR3 is 15 residues long. The germline CDR1 and CDR2 sequences are SGHTA and FQGTGA. V was clipped by 6 bases and J by 4 bases, with 16 bases between them. The variable domain in full, completed from reference TRBV7-3 and TRBJ2-1, reads GAGVSQTPSNKVTEKGKYVELRCDPISGHTALYWYRQSLGQGPEFLIYFQGTGAADDSGLPNDRFFAVRPEGSVSTLKIQRTERGDSAVYLCASSTTGTPYNEQFFGPGTRLTVL.

In its sample, this clonotype was seen a few times. The chain is built from TRBV29-1 and TRBJ1-2; D is undetermined. V lost 4 bases and J lost 4, with 4 bases in between. The CDR3 covers 10 residues. Germline V gene lookup returns CDR1 SQVTM and CDR2 ANQGSEA. CDR3: CSVAGYGYTF. DNA for the CDR3: TGCAGCGTTGCAGGCTATGGCTACACCTTC. Drawing the rest from reference TRBV29-1 and TRBJ1-2, the complete variable domain is SAVISQKPSRDICQRGTSLTIQCQVDSQVTMMFWYRQQPGQSLTLIATANQGSEATYESGFVIDKFPISRPNLTFSTLTVSNMSPEDSSIYLCSVAGYGYTFGSGTRLTVV.

In this sample, this clonotype turned up a few times. CDR3 in DNA: TGTGCTAGTGGCCTAGAGGGACAGATCACCGGGGAGCTGTTTTTT. This gives the protein CASGLEGQITGELFF. The chain carries TRBV12-5 and TRBJ2-2; 7 nucleotides align to TRBD1. Germline CDR1 reads LGHNT; CDR2 reads FRNRAP. Trimming took 6 bases from V and 4 from J; bases not matched to a gene: 8. This CDR3 has 15 amino acids.

The CDR3: CASSLEDSGEQYF. The CDR3 DNA reads TGTGCCAGCAGCTTGGAAGACTCAGGCGAGCAGTACTTC. The J gene is TRBJ2-7, the V gene TRBV7-9; D uncertain. Germline-derived CDR1 and CDR2 are SEHNR and FQNEAQ (reference sequence). Trimming left V 3 bases short and J 6 bases short, with 12 bases between. The CDR3 spans 13 residues.

The genes are TRBV5-1 and TRBJ2-5; tentative D call: TRBD2 (6 bases). Germline lookup yields CDR1 SGHRS and CDR2 YFSETQ. CDR3 length: 15 residues. Trimming took 0 bases from V and 2 from J, leaving 11 bases between them. The CDR3 reads CASSLEGLLQETQYF. DNA for the CDR3: TGCGCCAGCAGCTTGGAAGGACTACTTCAAGAGACCCAGTACTTC.

This clonotype appeared a few times. The chain carries TRBV3-1 and TRBJ2-1; possible D gene TRBD2, 5 bases. In germline, CDR1 is LGHDT, CDR2 YNNKEL (reference sequence). The CDR3 totals 14 residues. V was cut by 3 bases and J by 6 bases, with 12 bases left in between. CDR3 residues: CASSHPGGRNEQFF. The CDR3 nucleotides are TGTGCCAGCAGCCATCCCGGCGGGCGCAATGAGCAGTTCTTC.

In this sample, this clonotype turned up a few times. The chain joins TRBV13 to TRBJ2-7, with D maybe TRBD1 (6 bases). Per germline, CDR1 PRHDT and CDR2 FYEKMQ (reference sequence). This CDR3 region has 15 residues. V was clipped by 4 bases and J by 3 bases, with 16 bases between them. CDR3 DNA: TGTGCCAGCAGCTCTCCGGACAGCAGGGTCTACGAGCAGTACTTC. This codes for CASSSPDSRVYEQYF. The whole variable domain, remainder taken from reference TRBV13 and TRBJ2-7, is AAGVIQSPRHLIKEKRETATLKCYPIPRHDTVYWYQQGPGQDPQFLISFYEKMQSDKGSIPDRFSAQQFSDYHSELNMSSLELGDSALYFCASSSPDSRVYEQYFGPGTRLTVT.

This clonotype was seen more than once but under ten times. This chain connects TRBV29-1 to TRBJ2-3; weak D call: TRBD1 (5 bases). The germline CDR1 and CDR2 sequences are SQVTM and ANQGSEA. This CDR3 is 18 amino acids long. V lost 4 bases and J lost 0, with 23 bases in between. CDR3 sequence reads: CSVVSRRTSSSSTDTQYF. For the CDR3, the DNA is TGCAGCGTTGTGAGTCGGCGGACAAGTTCCTCTAGCACAGATACGCAGTATTTT.

This clonotype was recorded a few times. J is TRBJ2-1 and V is TRBV6-1; either TRBD1 or TRBD2 may fit D (5 bases each). Germline-derived CDR1 and CDR2 are MNHNS and SASEGT. Trimming pared 11 bases from V and 7 bases from J, leaving 18 bases between. This CDR3 spans 13 amino acids. The CDR3 protein is CAARGTGWNEQFF. In DNA form, the CDR3 reads TGTGCCGCCCGGGGCACGGGGTGGAATGAGCAGTTCTTC.

The sample holds one count of this clonotype. This chain connects TRBV6-2 or TRBV6-3 to TRBJ2-7; D not certain. CDR1 and CDR2 from the germline V gene are MNHEY and SVGEGT. Trimming took 1 base from V and 1 from J, leaving 14 bases between them. The CDR3 covers 16 residues. Here the CDR3 reads CASSYFHSMNSYEQYF. As DNA, the CDR3 is TGTGCCAGCAGTTACTTCCACTCCATGAATTCCTACGAGCAGTACTTC.

The V call is TRBV12-3 or TRBV12-4, the J call TRBJ2-3; 9 bases fit TRBD2. The ends lost 1 base at V and 6 bases at J; junction bases unmatched: 11. This CDR3 comprises 17 residues. The CDR3 spells CASSLGLAGFNRDTQYF. The CDR3 DNA follows: TGTGCCAGCAGTTTAGGCCTAGCGGGGTTTAATAGGGATACGCAGTATTTT.

This clonotype was seen only a few times. This rearrangement joins TRBV10-3 to TRBJ2-5; 14 bases match TRBD2. The CDR3 totals 16 residues. The germline CDR1 and CDR2 sequences are ENHRY and SYGVKD. The V gene end was trimmed by 3 bases and the J gene end by 5 bases; junction bases not matched to a gene: 5. The CDR3 DNA is TGTGCCATCAGTGAAAGGACTAGCGGGGGGAAGGAGACCCAGTACTTC. Protein: CAISERTSGGKETQYF.